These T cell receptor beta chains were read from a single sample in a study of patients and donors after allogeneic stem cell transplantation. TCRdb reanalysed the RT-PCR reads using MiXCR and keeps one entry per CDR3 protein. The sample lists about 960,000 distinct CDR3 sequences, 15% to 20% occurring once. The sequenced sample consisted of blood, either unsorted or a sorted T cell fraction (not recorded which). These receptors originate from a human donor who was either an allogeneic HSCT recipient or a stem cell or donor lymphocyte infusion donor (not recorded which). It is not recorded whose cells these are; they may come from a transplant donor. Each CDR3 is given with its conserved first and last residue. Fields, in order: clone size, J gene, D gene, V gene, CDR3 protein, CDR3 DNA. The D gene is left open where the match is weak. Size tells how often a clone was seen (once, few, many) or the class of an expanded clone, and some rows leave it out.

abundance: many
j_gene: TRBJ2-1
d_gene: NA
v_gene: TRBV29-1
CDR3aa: CSGTRSSNEQFF
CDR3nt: TGCAGCGGTACTAGAAGCTCTAATGAGCAGTTCTTC

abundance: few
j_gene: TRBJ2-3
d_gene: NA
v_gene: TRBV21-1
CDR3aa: CASHKRGHSTDTQYF
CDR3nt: TGTGCCAGCCATAAGCGGGGGCATAGCACAGATACGCAGTATTTT

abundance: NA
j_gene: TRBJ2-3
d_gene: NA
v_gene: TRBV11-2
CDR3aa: CASSLAGAFSTDTQYF
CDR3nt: TGTGCCAGCAGCTTAGCGGGGGCCTTTAGCACAGATACGCAGTATTTT

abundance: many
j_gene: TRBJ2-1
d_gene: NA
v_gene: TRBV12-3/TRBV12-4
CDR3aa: CASSLGAASEQFF
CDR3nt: TGTGCCAGCAGTTTAGGAGCGGCCAGTGAGCAGTTCTTC

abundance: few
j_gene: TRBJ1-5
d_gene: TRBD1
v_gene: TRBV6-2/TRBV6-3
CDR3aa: CASSRGQANQPQHF
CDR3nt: TGTGCCAGCAGCCGGGGACAGGCCAATCAGCCCCAGCATTTT

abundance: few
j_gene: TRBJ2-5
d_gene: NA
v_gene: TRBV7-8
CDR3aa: CASSLGLRGETQYF
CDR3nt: TGTGCCAGCAGCTTAGGTCTCCGCGGAGAGACCCAGTACTTC

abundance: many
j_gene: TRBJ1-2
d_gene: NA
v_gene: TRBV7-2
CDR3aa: CASSLARRGYGYTF
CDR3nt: TGTGCCAGCAGCTTAGCGCGGAGGGGCTATGGCTACACCTTC

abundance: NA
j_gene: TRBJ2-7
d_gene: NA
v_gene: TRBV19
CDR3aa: CASSMSGPNEQYF
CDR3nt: TGTGCCAGTAGTATGAGTGGTCCCAACGAGCAGTACTTC

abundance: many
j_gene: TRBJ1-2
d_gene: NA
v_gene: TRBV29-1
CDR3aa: CSVGVGTVNYGYTF
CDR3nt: TGCAGCGTTGGCGTCGGGACGGTCAACTATGGCTACACCTTC

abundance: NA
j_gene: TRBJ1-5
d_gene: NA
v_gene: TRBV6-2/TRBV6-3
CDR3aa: CASSLGRAIQPQHF
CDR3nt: TGTGCCAGCAGCCTAGGGAGGGCCATTCAGCCCCAGCATTTT

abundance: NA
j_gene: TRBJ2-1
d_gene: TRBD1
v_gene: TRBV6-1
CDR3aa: CASSKRPGQGLNNEQFF
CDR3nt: TGTGCCAGCAGTAAAAGACCGGGACAGGGGTTAAACAATGAGCAGTTCTTC

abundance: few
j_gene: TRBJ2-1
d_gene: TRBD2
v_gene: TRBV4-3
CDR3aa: CASSQEVGTSGGPYYNEQFF
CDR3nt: TGCGCCAGCAGCCAAGAAGTGGGGACTAGCGGGGGCCCTTACTACAATGAGCAGTTCTTC

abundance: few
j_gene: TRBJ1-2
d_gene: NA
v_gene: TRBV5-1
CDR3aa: CASSLSSDGYTF
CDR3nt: TGCGCCAGCAGTCTCAGTAGCGATGGCTACACCTTC

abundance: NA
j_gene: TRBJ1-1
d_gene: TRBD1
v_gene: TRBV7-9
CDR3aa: CASRITGGTEAFF
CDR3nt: TGTGCCAGCAGGATTACAGGGGGCACTGAAGCTTTCTTT

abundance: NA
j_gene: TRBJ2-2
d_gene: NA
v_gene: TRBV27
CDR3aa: CASTLGGSPNTGELFF
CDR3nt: TGTGCCAGCACCTTAGGGGGAAGCCCTAACACCGGGGAGCTGTTTTTT

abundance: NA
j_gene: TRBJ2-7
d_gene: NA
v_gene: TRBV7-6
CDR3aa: CASSLQGSIRGYEQYF
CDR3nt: TGTGCCAGCAGCTTACAAGGCTCGATCCGGGGCTACGAGCAGTACTTC

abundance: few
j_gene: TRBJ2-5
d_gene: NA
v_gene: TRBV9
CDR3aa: CASSVNEGGGETQYF
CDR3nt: TGTGCCAGCAGCGTAAACGAGGGGGGGGGAGAGACCCAGTACTTC

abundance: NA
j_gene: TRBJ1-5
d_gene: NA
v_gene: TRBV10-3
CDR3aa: CAISESWQGSAGSSNQPQHF
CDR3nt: TGTGCCATCAGTGAGTCCTGGCAAGGGTCGGCGGGGTCGAGCAATCAGCCCCAGCATTTT